This TCR beta chain was captured in a study of beta chain features in type 1 diabetes. Study results and caveats: Patients showed naive, central memory and Treg TCRB repertoires that appeared more similar than those of healthy donors. There was a moderate but significant shortening of TCRB CDR3s in all four CD4+ subsets of Type 1 diabetes patients. The study found fewer insertions and more deletions at VDJ junctions in type 1 diabetes patients.

Expressed TCRB transcripts were sequenced because the entire RNA isolate underwent reverse transcription. Data came from immunoSEQ multiplex PCR; TCRdb stores just in-frame clones and leaves some out. The top ten clones hold 0.04% of a sample with hundreds of thousands of clones, over 13% of them seen once. In germline, CDR1 is SGHDN, CDR2 FVKESK. Trimming took 1 base from V and 3 from J; bases not matched to a gene: 9. This CDR3 has 16 residues. This clone appeared a few times. The antigen is not known. The gene calls are TRBV14 and TRBJ2-7; 7 nucleotides align to TRBD1. The sequenced sample consisted of naive CD4+ T cells from blood. The TCR was taken from a man between 18 and 35 years old with type 1 diabetes. The CDR3 loop is CASSQGGTVRLYEQYF. The DNA for the CDR3 is TGTGCCAGCAGCCAAGGGGGGACAGTCCGACTCTACGAGCAGTACTTC.